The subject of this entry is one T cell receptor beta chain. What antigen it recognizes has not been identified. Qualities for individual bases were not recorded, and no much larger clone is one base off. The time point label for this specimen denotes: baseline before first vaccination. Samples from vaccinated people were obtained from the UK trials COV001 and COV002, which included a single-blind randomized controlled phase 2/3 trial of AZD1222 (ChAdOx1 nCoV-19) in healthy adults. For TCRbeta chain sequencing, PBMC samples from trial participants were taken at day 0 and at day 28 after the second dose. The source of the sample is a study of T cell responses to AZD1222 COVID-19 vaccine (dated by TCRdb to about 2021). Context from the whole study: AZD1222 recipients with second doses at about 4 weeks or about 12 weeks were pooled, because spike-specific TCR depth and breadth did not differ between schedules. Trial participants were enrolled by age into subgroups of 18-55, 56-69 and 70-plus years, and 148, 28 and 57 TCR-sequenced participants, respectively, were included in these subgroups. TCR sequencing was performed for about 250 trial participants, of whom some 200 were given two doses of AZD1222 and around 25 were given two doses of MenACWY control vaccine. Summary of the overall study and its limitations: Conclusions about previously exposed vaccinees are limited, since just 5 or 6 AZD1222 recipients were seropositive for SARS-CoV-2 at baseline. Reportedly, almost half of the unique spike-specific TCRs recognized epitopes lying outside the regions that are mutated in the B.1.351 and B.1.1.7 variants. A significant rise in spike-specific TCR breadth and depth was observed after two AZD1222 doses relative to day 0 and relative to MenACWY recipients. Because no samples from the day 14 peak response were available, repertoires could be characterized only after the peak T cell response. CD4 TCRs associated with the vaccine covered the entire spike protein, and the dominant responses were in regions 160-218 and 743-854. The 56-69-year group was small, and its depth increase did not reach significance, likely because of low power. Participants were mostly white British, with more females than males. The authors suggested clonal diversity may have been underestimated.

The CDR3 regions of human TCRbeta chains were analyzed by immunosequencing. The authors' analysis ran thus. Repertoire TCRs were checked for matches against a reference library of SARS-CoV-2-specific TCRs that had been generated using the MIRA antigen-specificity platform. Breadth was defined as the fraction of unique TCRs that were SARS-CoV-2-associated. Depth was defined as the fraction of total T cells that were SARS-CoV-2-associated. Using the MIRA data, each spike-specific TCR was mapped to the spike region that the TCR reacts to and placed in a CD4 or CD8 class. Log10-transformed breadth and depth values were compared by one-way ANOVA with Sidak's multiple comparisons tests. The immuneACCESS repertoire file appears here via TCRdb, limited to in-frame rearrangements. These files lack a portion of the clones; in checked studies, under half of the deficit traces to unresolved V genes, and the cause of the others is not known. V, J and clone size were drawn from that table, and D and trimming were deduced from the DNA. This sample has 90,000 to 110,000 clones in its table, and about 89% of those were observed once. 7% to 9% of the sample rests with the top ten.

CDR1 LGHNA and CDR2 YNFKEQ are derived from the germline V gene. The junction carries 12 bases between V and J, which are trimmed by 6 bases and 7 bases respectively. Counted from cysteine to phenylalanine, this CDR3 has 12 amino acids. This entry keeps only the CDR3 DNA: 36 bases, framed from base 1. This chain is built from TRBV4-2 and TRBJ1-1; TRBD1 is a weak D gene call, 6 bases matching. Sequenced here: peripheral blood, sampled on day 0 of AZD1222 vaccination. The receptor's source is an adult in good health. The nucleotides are TGTGCCAGCAGTGGACAGCGAAGTGAAGCTTTCTTT. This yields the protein CASSGQRSEAFF.